The following is a T cell receptor beta chain sequence with its context. The target antigen is unknown. TCR beta CDR3 region amplification was performed from RNA transcripts. Researchers ran a first-round RT-PCR on the TCR CDR3 using the HTBI primer set. Using its own MiXCR run on the multiplex PCR reads, TCRdb lists one record per CDR3 protein. The top ten clones hold 7.9% of a sample with about 290,000 distinct CDR3 sequences, roughly 15% of them seen once. The data stem from a study of T cells in Graves' hyperthyroidism and ophthalmopathy. CDR3 length: 13 residues. The V gene's germline CDR1 is GTSNPN and CDR2 SVGIG (reference sequence). With 0 bases removed from V and 2 bases from J, the gap between germline ends came to 7 bases. Study-wide results and limits: With a median lead of about 6.9 months before onset, the model predicted ophthalmopathy. Most thyroid clonotypes that were expanded above 0.001 also turned up in blood. Stable hyperthyroidism was told apart from ophthalmopathy by a model built on 13 V-J features.

Sequenced sample: blood. This chain connects TRBV30 to TRBJ1-2; no definite D call. This sequence originates from a middle-aged woman with Graves' hyperthyroidism. The CDR3 coding sequence is TGTGCCTGGAGTGTAGCGCGGAACTATGGCTACACCTTC. Its protein is CAWSVARNYGYTF.